Detailed here is one T cell receptor beta chain. The entry originates in a study of cytomegalovirus exposure and HLA in healthy donors. V lost 0 bases and J lost 2, with 6 bases in between. The CDR3 has 14 amino acids. Per the germline V gene, CDR1 is SGHTS and CDR2 is YDEGEE. 60 Vbeta and 13 Jbeta primers were used in PCR. Using immunoSEQ multiplex PCR, the repertoire was profiled, and TCRdb retains in-frame clones only, with some absent. The sample contains around 67,000 clones, around 91% of which appear only once. The receptor was isolated from a woman in her 30s in good health and CMV-seropositive. The chain carries TRBV5-8 and TRBJ1-3; possibly TRBD1 for D (5 bases). The sequencing input was PBMCs. CDR3 in amino acids: CASSLAGAGNTIYF. In nucleotides, the CDR3 is TGTGCCAGCAGCTTGGCGGGGGCTGGAAACACCATATATTTT.